This TCR beta chain was recovered during a study of identical twins. Template switching (which added a universal primer site) was used, and cDNA carried unique molecular identifiers. TCRdb independently ran MiXCR on the 5' RACE reads; one entry per CDR3 protein. The sample holds roughly 490,000 distinct CDR3 sequences, around 15% seen once. This clonotype showed up just a few times. The antigen remains unidentified. Study-wide findings and caveats: Researchers caution that invariant MAIT and iNKT cells could partly confound zero-insertion analyses. Excess sharing by twins proved weaker in beta out-of-frame sequences.

The sample was also linked to a second study, of yellow fever vaccine responses in identical twins.

The sequenced sample was CD4+ T cells sorted from blood. This TCR derives from a woman in her late teens or twenties in good health.

The chain's CDR3 is CASTGQGAETQYF. The CDR3, as DNA: TGTGCCAGTACGGGACAGGGGGCCGAGACCCAGTACTTC. This rearrangement joins TRBV12-3 or TRBV12-4 to TRBJ2-5, with 12 bases lining up with TRBD1. V lost 9 bases to trimming and J lost 5 bases; unmatched junction nucleotides: 4. CDR3 size: 13 residues.